One sample yielded the 10 T cell receptor beta chains listed below, sequenced in a study of T-cell memory formation after mild COVID-19. TCRdb reanalysed the 5' RACE reads using MiXCR and keeps one entry per CDR3 protein. The sample carries around 390,000 distinct CDR3 sequences, roughly 15% recorded once. Material for sequencing was PBMCs or a T cell subset sorted from them (not recorded which). The receptors originated from a man aged 18-30 years who had mild COVID-19 (a few samples of this study predate the infection). Cell type and time point are not known.

This chain uses TRBV11-2 with TRBJ1-1, with unresolved D. Deletions cut 2 bases from V and 0 bases from J, with 10 bases between. CDR3 length: 15 amino acids. Germline V gene lookup returns CDR1 SGHAT and CDR2 FQNNGV. In nucleotides, the CDR3 is TGTGCCAGCAGCTTAAATCTGCTACTGAACACTGAAGCTTTCTTT. Translated: CASSLNLLLNTEAFF.

This chain connects TRBV18 to TRBJ2-3, with D possibly matching TRBD1 (6 bases). V lost 3 bases to trimming and J lost 1 base, with 11 bases between them. Germline V gene lookup returns CDR1 KGHSH and CDR2 LQKENI. There are 15 residues in the CDR3. The CDR3 protein is CASSPWDTRTDTQYF. CDR3 sequence (DNA): TGTGCCAGCTCACCGTGGGACACTCGCACAGATACGCAGTATTTT. The variable domain in full, with the rest retrieved from reference TRBV18 and TRBJ2-3, is NAGVMQNPRHLVRRRGQEARLRCSPMKGHSHVYWYRQLPEEGLKFMVYLQKENIIDESGMPKERFSAEFPKEGPSILRIQQVVRGDSAAYFCASSPWDTRTDTQYFGPGTRLTVL.

The CDR3: CASSDPSRPDHQPQHF. The DNA for the CDR3 is TGTGCCAGCAGTGACCCTTCTCGACCGGATCATCAGCCCCAGCATTTT. This chain links TRBV12-3 or TRBV12-4 with TRBJ1-5; no firm D call. With 5 bases removed from V and 5 bases from J, the gap between germline ends came to 19 bases. This CDR3 comprises 16 residues.

Only a few counts were recorded for this clonotype. No conserved phenylalanine or tryptophan ends this CDR3, so it is likely a read error. It is unclear where the CDR3 begins or ends on the DNA, so no DNA is shown, and the CDR3 is as TCRdb lists it. This chain connects TRBV28 to TRBJ2-5; the table names TRBD2, a call not compared with the DNA. Germline lookup yields CDR1 MDHEN and CDR2 SYDVKM. The CDR3 totals 12 residues, both ends included. CDR3 region: CASSLEVGASWI.

The chain couples TRBV9 to TRBJ2-5, with D unclear. The CDR3 totals 16 residues. With 4 bases removed from V and 3 bases from J, the gap between germline ends came to 19 bases. The germline V gene has CDR1 SGDLS and CDR2 YYNGEE. The CDR3 DNA sequence: TGTGCCAGCAGCCCTATGGTCGTGCCGGAGAAAGAGACCCAGTACTTC. It is translated as CASSPMVVPEKETQYF.

This clonotype was seen a handful of times. The chain links TRBV7-2 to TRBJ1-6; D not certain. Looked up from germline, CDR1 is SGHTA and CDR2 is FQGNSA. This CDR3 region has 13 residues. V gave up 5 bases and J gave up 3 bases, with 5 bases separating them. CDR3 amino acids: CASSPHYNSPLHF. In DNA, the CDR3 is TGTGCCAGCAGCCCTCACTATAATTCACCCCTCCACTTT. The whole variable domain, filled in from reference TRBV7-2 and TRBJ1-6, reads GAGVSQSPSNKVTEKGKDVELRCDPISGHTALYWYRQSLGQGLEFLIYFQGNSAPDKSGLPSDRFSAERTGGSVSTLTIQRTQQEDSAVYLCASSPHYNSPLHFGNGTRLTVT.

The chain recombines TRBV5-1 with TRBJ2-1; D is uncertain. V lost 7 bases to trimming and J lost 0 bases, with 5 bases between them. Germline V lookup: CDR1 SGHRS, CDR2 YFSETQ. This CDR3 is 12 amino acids long. The CDR3 reads CASHVSYNEQFF. DNA for the CDR3: TGCGCCAGCCACGTCTCCTACAATGAGCAGTTCTTC.

The chain employs TRBV6-5 and TRBJ2-2, with D perhaps matching TRBD2 (5 bases). From germline, CDR1 is MNHEY and CDR2 SVGAGI. Trimming removed 2 bases at V and 7 bases at J, with 11 bases between. CDR3 length: 14 amino acids. CDR3 coding DNA: TGTGCCAGCAGTTACGGGGAAGGGAGCGGGGAGCTGTTTTTT. It yields the protein CASSYGEGSGELFF.

This clonotype was seen a handful of times. The chain combines TRBV5-1 with TRBJ1-6; no clear D gene. The CDR3 loop spans 15 amino acids. The V and J ends lost 3 bases and 3 bases respectively, with 10 bases between them. CDR1 is SGHRS, CDR2 YFSETQ, per germline. The CDR3 here is CASSSDDHYNSPLHF. Written as DNA, the CDR3 is TGCGCCAGCAGCTCCGACGACCACTATAATTCACCCCTCCACTTT. The full variable domain, its missing parts supplied by reference TRBV5-1 and TRBJ1-6, is KAGVTQTPRYLIKTRGQQVTLSCSPISGHRSVSWYQQTPGQGLQFLFEYFSETQRNKGNFPGRFSGRQFSNSRSEMNVSTLELGDSALYLCASSSDDHYNSPLHFGNGTRLTVT.

This clonotype was observed a handful of times. The chain is built from TRBV29-1 and TRBJ2-5; D not certain. Per the germline V gene, CDR1 is SQVTM and CDR2 is ANQGSEA. Trimming removed 7 bases from V and 6 bases from J, with 15 bases in between. The CDR3 spans 12 residues. CDR3 residues: CSGFDWAQTQYF. The CDR3 bases are TGCAGCGGATTCGACTGGGCGCAGACCCAGTACTTC.